These 26 T cell receptor beta chains came from one sample sequenced in a study of tumor-infiltrating lymphocytes in primary liver carcinoma. Without any cell sorting, 20-30 mg of bulk tissue yielded co-extracted RNA and DNA. TCR beta cDNA was reverse-transcribed from around 0.55 ug of total RNA. The reaction used a constant-region primer and ProtoScript II reverse transcriptase. Generation of the TCR beta libraries relied on three nested multiplex PCR rounds using slightly modified ARM-PCR. Rounds one and two of PCR, each of 9 to 11 cycles, were primed with TRBV1-TRBV30 forward primers and a C-beta reverse primer. TCRdb processed the multiplex PCR reads anew with MiXCR; each CDR3 protein has one entry. The sample records around 70,000 distinct CDR3 sequences, roughly two thirds being singletons. The specimen sequenced was liver tumor tissue from sampling region 4. Subset given: tumor region T4, right-lateral pole. The receptors stem from a man between 35 and 55 years old with primary liver carcinoma and hepatitis B virus infection.

As for this clonotype: Lacking the conserved final phenylalanine or tryptophan, this CDR3 likely reflects a read error. This chain connects TRBV6-6 to TRBJ2-7; D perhaps matches TRBD2 (5 bases). The CDR3 has 13 amino acids. V lost 7 bases and J 5 bases, leaving 15 bases between the germline ends. CDR1 is MNHNY, CDR2 SVGAGI, per germline (reference sequence). CDR3 loop: CASTDGLADEQYS. CDR3 DNA sequence: TGTGCCAGCACTGACGGGCTAGCCGACGAGCAGTACTCT.

In regard to this clonotype: Its ends do not fully match the called genes, so a read error is possible. This chain connects TRBV28 to TRBJ1-6; 8 bases align to TRBD1. The germline V gene encodes CDR1 MDHEN and CDR2 SYDVKM. The CDR3 sequence is 15 residues long. In DNA form, the CDR3 reads TGTGCCAACAGTTCAGGGGGCGGAGGAAGTTCACCCCTCCACTTT. Its translation is CANSSGGGGSSPLHF. Drawing the rest from reference TRBV28 and TRBJ1-6, the complete variable domain is DVKVTQSSRYLVKRTGEKVFLECVQDMDHENMFWYRQDPGLGLRLIYFSYDVKMKEKGDIPEGYSVSREKKERFSLILESASTNQTSMYLCANSSGGGGSSPLHFGNGTRLTVT.

The V and J genes are TRBV4-2 and TRBJ2-2, with 9 bases lining up with TRBD1. The V gene's germline CDR1 is LGHNA and CDR2 YNFKEQ. The junction had 9 bases not matched to a gene; V was cut back by 5 bases and J by 5 bases. The CDR3 runs to 16 residues. CDR3 protein: CASSEDRGAKTGELFF. CDR3 nucleotides: TGTGCCAGCAGCGAGGACAGGGGTGCCAAGACCGGGGAGCTGTTTTTT.

In regard to this clonotype: The CDR3 does not close with the conserved phenylalanine or tryptophan, likely indicating a read error. V usage is TRBV7-9 and J usage is TRBJ2-3, with D hard to call. The CDR3 spans 13 residues. Germline loops: CDR1 SEHNR, CDR2 FQNEAQ (reference sequence). The CDR3 here is CASCLGVSDTQYS. The CDR3 bases are TGTGCCAGCTGCTTAGGAGTATCGGATACGCAGTATTCT.

The sample holds many counts of this clonotype. A read error may produce the germline difference seen at one junction end. The V call is TRBV12-3 or TRBV12-4, the J call TRBJ2-7; perhaps TRBD1 as D (5 bases). The CDR3 sequence is 11 residues long. The CDR3 sequence: CASSLGHLYRF. CDR3 coding DNA: TGTGCCAGCAGTTTGGGGCACCTCTATCGGTTC.

As regards this clonotype: A read error is likely, as this CDR3 ends without the conserved phenylalanine or tryptophan. No DNA is shown, since the ends of the CDR3 on it are uncertain; the CDR3 is the one TCRdb lists. This rearrangement joins TRBV11-2 to TRBJ2-2; no check of the table's D call, TRBD2, against the DNA was made. 15 amino acids form the CDR3, both terminal residues included. The germline gives CDR1 SGHAT, CDR2 FQNNGV. This chain's CDR3 is CASSPSERGTGEMFS.

This clonotype was seen at least ten times. The V and J genes are TRBV28 and TRBJ2-7; D may correspond to TRBD1 or TRBD2 (5 bases each). Trimming pared 4 bases from V and 4 bases from J, leaving 20 bases between. CDR1 and CDR2 (germline): MDHEN, SYDVKM. This CDR3 is built from 16 residues. The CDR3 loop is CASSSPGGKGRYEQYF. The DNA for the CDR3 is TGTGCCAGCAGTTCCCCCGGTGGGAAGGGACGGTACGAGCAGTACTTC.

On this clonotype itself: Germline and junction disagree at one end, which may indicate a read error. The V call is TRBV29-1, the J call TRBJ1-3; weak D call: TRBD1 (6 bases). CDR1 is SQVTM, CDR2 ANQGSEA, per germline. The CDR3 consists of 14 residues. CDR3 in DNA: TGTAGCGTTGCGGGGACATACTCTGGAAACACCATATATTTT. This sequence encodes CSVAGTYSGNTIYF.

This clonotype was seen many times. An end of the junction differs from the germline gene, which may be a read error. This chain connects TRBV11-2 to TRBJ2-2, with D possibly being TRBD1 or TRBD2 (5 bases each). Germline V gene data show CDR1 as SGHAT and CDR2 as FQNNGV. CDR3 length: 15 residues. The CDR3 here is CASSLVKGNTGELLF. The CDR3 region has the DNA TGTGCCAGCAGCTTAGTTAAGGGGAACACCGGGGAGCTGCTTTTT.

This clonotype was counted once. Germline is not matched at one junction end, which may reflect a read error. In DNA, the CDR3 is TGTACCAGCAGCTTAATTACTACCGGGAGGGTCGACCCTCCCTACGAGCAGTACTTC. It specifies CTSSLITTGRVDPPYEQYF. The rearrangement joins TRBV11-2 to TRBJ2-7; TRBD2 matches 8 bases. Germline V gives CDR1 SGHAT, CDR2 FQNNGV. This CDR3 has 19 residues.

Comments on this clonotype: A read error may explain this, as a much larger clone is one base away. The CDR3 here is CASKPCASRDTQYF. The CDR3 coding sequence is TGTGCCAGCAAACCGTGTGCTAGCAGAGATACGCAGTATTTT. This chain uses TRBV5-6 with TRBJ2-3, with D maybe TRBD2 (5 bases). The germline V gene has CDR1 SGHDT and CDR2 YYEEEE. CDR3 size: 14 residues.

With respect to this clonotype: An end of the junction does not agree with germline; a read error may underlie this. The genes are TRBV5-5 and TRBJ1-2, with 9 bases identical to TRBD1. Germline V gene lookup returns CDR1 SGHKS and CDR2 YYEKEE (reference sequence). The CDR3 is made up of 14 amino acids. The CDR3 sequence is CVSSLSETGGGYTF. The CDR3 bases are TGTGTCAGCAGCTTATCCGAGACAGGGGGTGGCTACACCTTC.

As concerns this clonotype: A read error may produce the germline difference seen at one junction end. The chain employs TRBV6-5 and TRBJ2-1, with 9 bases fitting TRBD1. The CDR3 consists of 14 residues. Per the germline V gene, CDR1 is MNHEY and CDR2 is SVGAGI. As DNA, the CDR3 is TGTGCCAACAGTTGGCAGGACAGGGGCAATGTGCAGTTCTTC. Amino acids: CANSWQDRGNVQFF.

This clonotype came up many times. V gene TRBV4-2 combines with J gene TRBJ2-7; no reliable D call. The V end lost 1 base, the J end lost 3 bases, and 10 bases lay between the germline ends. Germline loops: CDR1 LGHNA, CDR2 YNFKEQ. CDR3 length equals 14 residues. CDR3 amino acids: CASSQVTGDYEQYF. CDR3 sequence (DNA): TGTGCCAGCAGCCAAGTAACGGGCGACTACGAGCAGTACTTC.

The V gene is TRBV29-1, the J gene TRBJ2-1; 7 positions agree with TRBD2. There are 14 residues in the CDR3. The germline V gene has CDR1 SQVTM and CDR2 ANQGSEA. CDR3: CIGRLVGGPGLLFF. The CDR3 region has the DNA TGCATCGGCCGACTAGTGGGAGGGCCTGGGCTTTTGTTCTTC.

The table lists this clonotype with many counts. J is TRBJ2-3 and V is TRBV30; D not certain. CDR3 length: 13 amino acids. Trimming removed 4 bases at V and 3 bases at J, with 11 bases between. Germline lookup yields CDR1 GTSNPN and CDR2 SVGIG (reference sequence). CDR3 sequence: CAWNVGRTDTQYF. DNA of the CDR3: TGTGCCTGGAACGTGGGAAGGACAGATACGCAGTATTTT.

The chain is built from TRBV2 and TRBJ2-7, with 7 bases aligning to TRBD1. Germline V lookup: CDR1 SNHLY, CDR2 FYNNEI. The J segment lost 7 bases and the V segment lost 6 bases, leaving 6 bases of the junction unmatched. This CDR3 comprises 12 residues. The CDR3 DNA is TGTGCCAGCAGAAACAGGGGTGGTGAGCAGTACTTC. It specifies CASRNRGGEQYF. Together with reference TRBV2 and TRBJ2-7, the CDR3 gives the full variable domain: EPEVTQTPSHQVTQMGQEVILRCVPISNHLYFYWYRQILGQKVEFLVSFYNNEISEKSEIFDDQFSVERPDGSNFTLKIRSTKLEDSAMYFCASRNRGGEQYFGPGTRLTVT.

Notes on this clonotype: The junction departs from the called germline gene at one end, perhaps through a read error. The chain has TRBV5-4 and TRBJ2-2; unclear D gene. This CDR3 contains 14 residues. The germline gives CDR1 SGHNT, CDR2 YYREEE (reference sequence). CDR3 DNA: TGTACCAGCAGAAATGACATGGGGACCGGGGAGCTGTTTTTT. It is translated as CTSRNDMGTGELFF.

This clonotype came up once. Mismatch with germline at one junction end may stem from a read error. The gene calls are TRBV29-1 and TRBJ2-1; 7 nucleotides align to TRBD2. Germline CDR1 is SQVTM and CDR2 is ANQGSEA. CDR3 size: 14 residues. The CDR3 DNA sequence: TGCAGCGTCCTCAAAGCGGGATGGCCAAATAAGCAGTCCTTC. Its translation is CSVLKAGWPNKQSF.

The chain uses TRBV4-2 and TRBJ1-1, with no clear D. Trimming removed 0 bases from V and 8 bases from J, with 13 bases in between. CDR3 size: 14 residues. The germline gives CDR1 LGHNA, CDR2 YNFKEQ. The CDR3 reads CASSQDAGSREAFF. CDR3 coding DNA: TGTGCCAGCAGCCAAGATGCGGGGTCCAGGGAAGCTTTCTTT.

This clonotype was observed at least ten times. The chain combines TRBV6-5 with TRBJ2-3; TRBD1 might be the D (6 bases). Deletions cut 6 bases from V and 4 bases from J, with 14 bases between. The CDR3 contains 14 residues. Germline CDR1 reads MNHEY; CDR2 reads SVGAGI. CDR3 sequence reads: CASSRGRAADTQYF. The CDR3 nucleotides read TGTGCCAGCAGCAGGGGACGAGCCGCAGATACGCAGTATTTT.

A remark on this clonotype: The junction departs from the called germline gene at one end, perhaps through a read error. The J gene is TRBJ2-2, the V gene TRBV2; D is perhaps TRBD1 or TRBD2 (5 bases each). Germline CDR1 reads SNHLY; CDR2 reads FYNNEI. The CDR3 covers 17 residues. CDR3: CASSEAGVRTGTGELFF. The CDR3 region has the DNA TGTGCCAGCAGTGAAGCAGGGGTCCGAACTGGCACCGGGGAGCTGTTCTTT.

On this clonotype: At one end the junction does not follow the germline gene, possibly because of a read error. V gene TRBV5-8 combines with J gene TRBJ2-3; D is ambiguous. The CDR3 has 13 amino acids. The germline V gene encodes CDR1 SGHTS and CDR2 YDEGEE. CDR3 residues: CANSSNRADTQYF. CDR3 DNA sequence: TGTGCCAACAGCTCCAACAGAGCAGATACGCAGTATTTT.

This chain connects TRBV6-6 to TRBJ2-7; D might be TRBD2 (6 bases). Per the germline V gene, CDR1 is MNHNY and CDR2 is SVGAGI (reference sequence). The V end lost 0 bases, the J end lost 7 bases, and 34 bases lay between the germline ends. The CDR3 sequence is 21 residues long. This chain's CDR3 is CASSYSMGRMGLPVDLYEQYF. In DNA, the CDR3 is TGTGCCAGCAGTTACTCGATGGGGCGAATGGGACTCCCCGTAGACCTCTATGAGCAGTACTTC.

Comments on this clonotype: One end of the junction is discordant with germline, which a read error may explain. V is TRBV6-2 or TRBV6-3 and J is TRBJ2-7, with D hard to call. The CDR3 is 12 residues long. Germline CDR1 MNHEY, CDR2 SVGEGT. The CDR3 DNA reads TGTACCAGCAGCTACAATCCGTATGAGCAGTACTTC. Its translation: CTSSYNPYEQYF.

This clonotype was observed many times. With a much larger clone just one base away, this may be a read error. The rearrangement joins TRBV11-2 to TRBJ2-1, with 9 bases aligning to TRBD2. This CDR3 is 16 amino acids long. The germline V gene has CDR1 SGHAT and CDR2 FQNNGV. The CDR3 coding sequence is TGTGCCAGCAGCTTAGGTGGTAGCGGGAGCTCTTATGAGCAGTCCTTC. Protein sequence: CASSLGGSGSSYEQSF.